This entry describes one T cell receptor (beta chain). Indicated treatment: over 15 received Ad26.COV2.S at low or high dose, single or two shots; a few received placebo; per-sample allocation not given. Material that was analyzed had been drawn on day 63 after the first vaccine or placebo injection. These data come from a study of Ad26.COV2.S vaccination and SARS-CoV-2 variants. The CDR3 consists of 13 residues. Between the trimmed V and J ends, which lost 6 bases and 8 bases, there was a span of 14 bases. CDR1 and CDR2 from the germline V gene are SNHLY and FYNNEI. TCRdb's table, derived via immunoSEQ multiplex PCR, lists solely in-frame clones and lacks some. The data show hundreds of thousands of clones, roughly 89% seen once.

This sample comprised peripheral blood, obtained in a trial of Ad26.COV2.S vaccine versus placebo. The TCR sequence derives from a person aged 18 to 59 who received the Ad26.COV2.S COVID-19 vaccine or a placebo. The J gene is TRBJ2-1, the V gene TRBV2; D unclear. CDR3: CASRPSLPHEQFF. The DNA for the CDR3 is TGTGCCAGCAGGCCTTCACTTCCCCATGAGCAGTTCTTC.